This T cell receptor beta chain stems from a study of CD8 T cells in Susac syndrome. The wider study: Sequencing included Susac syndrome patients, about six of them with active disease and roughly 8 in remission.

The authors negatively isolated CD8+ and CD4+ T cells and FACS-enriched TEMRA cells. Study findings and constraints: Individuals included in the TCR sequencing and HLA analysis were acknowledged by the study to be relatively few in number.

Note on this clonotype: Its matching antigen is unknown.

The germline CDR1 and CDR2 sequences are SNHLY and FYNNEI. V lost 9 bases to trimming and J lost 2 bases, with 5 bases between them. The CDR3 consists of 10 residues. The authors reverse transcribed 0.5 to 1 ug RNA with random hexamers. TCRdb reanalysed the immunoSEQ multiplex PCR reads using MiXCR and keeps one entry per CDR3 protein. Of under 200,000 distinct CDR3 sequences in the sample, about 91% were seen once. This receptor was identified in a human donor with Susac syndrome. The sequencing input was CD4+ T cells from PBMCs. The V and J genes are TRBV2 and TRBJ2-7, with D unresolved. The CDR3 sequence: CASSTYEQYF. In nucleotides, the CDR3 is TGTGCCAGTAGTACCTACGAGCAGTACTTC.